This entry concerns a single T cell receptor beta chain. The antigen it recognizes is unknown. No clone much larger than this one lies a single base away; base qualities are absent. The entry originates in a study of CD8 T cell repertoires and HIV-1 epitope variants (TCRdb year 2020). Concerning the study at large: T cells were stimulated in separate culture wells with each of twenty-five peptides representing autologous and known Gag and Nef epitope variants. A 1M T cell aliquot was kept as an uncultured baseline condition, separate from the 80 or so T cell cultures. Running each culture condition in triplicate, except for one peptide done in duplicate, gave a total of roughly 76 T cell cultures. The cultures were grown for under eleven days in IMDM with gentamicin, and half of the media was changed on days 3 and 7 with IL-2, IL-7 and IL-15 added. T cells were enriched with the EasySep Human T Cell Enrichment Kit and co-cultured with equal numbers of autologous T cell-negative cells as antigen-presenting cells. A CMV, EBV and flu peptide pool, the Ebola AY9 epitope as negative control, and a no-peptide well were included as control conditions. Tested epitopes included three Gag epitope families and Nef HW9 and YT9. The paper's findings and limits, for the study overall: About five clonotypes recognized the Nef KF9 family and one the HW9 family, with no responses to the TAALDMSHF plasma variant. The study identified about ten antigen-specific TCR beta clonotypes, more than 5 of which appeared to be cross-reactive for autologous or known escape epitope variants. Only TCR beta chains were identified by the assay, and proliferation to antigen, not T cell function or cytokine profile, was indicated.

The cysteine opens and the phenylalanine closes a CDR3 of 17 amino acids. Just CDR3 DNA is preserved here, 51 bases in frame from base 1. Trimming takes 5 bases from V and 1 base from J, and the germline ends sit 20 bases apart. CDR1 and CDR2 (SNHLY, FYNNEI) derive from the germline V gene. The immunoSEQ platform was used to sequence TCR beta CDR3 regions at survey depth. The QIAamp DNA micro kit was used to extract genomic DNA from every cultured and uncultured CD8+ T cell population. On the authors' methods: Samples with fewer than 5,000 productive reads were excluded, which removed about 6% of the roughly 75 HIV peptide-stimulated cultures. A MANAFEST web app trimmed sequences to CDR3 and removed nonproductive sequences, CDR3s under 5 amino acids, and those not starting C or ending F/W. For a clonotype to count as antigen-specific, the clonotype had to expand relative to the no-peptide control in at least 2 of 3 replicates at FDR 0.01, and only within one epitope family. Specific clonotypes also needed at least fivefold higher frequency than in wells stimulated with peptides from other epitope families. TCRdb stores this immuneACCESS table with in-frame sequences only. Part of the clones is absent; in the studies checked, under half of the shortfall reflects unresolved V genes, and no reason is known for the rest. From that table come the V and J calls and clone size; the DNA was used to work out D and trimming. Counted in this sample were 4,000 or so clones; 60% to 80% of them appeared once. The biggest ten clones account for less than 55% of the sample.

The EasySep Human CD8+ T Cell Enrichment Kit was used on day 10 to isolate CD8+ T cells from every culture. This sequence originates from a male donor with HIV. The chain employs TRBV2 and TRBJ2-5; the D gene is possibly TRBD2, with 6 bases matching. Sample: cultured CD8+ T cells derived from PBMCs. The sequenced DNA: TGTGCCAGCAGTTCACACACCCTGGGGGGAGCCCAAGAGACCCAGTACTTC. This codes for CASSSHTLGGAQETQYF.